Reported below is one TCR beta chain. The antigen remains undetermined. These data originate in a study of cytomegalovirus exposure and HLA in healthy donors. The primer mix had 60 Vbeta and 13 Jbeta primers. TCRdb's table, derived via immunoSEQ multiplex PCR, lists solely in-frame clones and lacks some. The sample shows around 190,000 clones, around three quarters of them seen only once. The CDR3 is 17 amino acids. V lost 2 bases, J lost 1 base, and 6 bases stayed unmatched. The germline V gene has CDR1 ENHRY and CDR2 SYGVKD. Overall study findings and caveats: In a later analysis, TCR association rates varied by HLA locus: DRB1 most, HLA-C fewest.

The chain uses TRBV10-3 and TRBJ2-5; TRBD2 matches 11 bases. The material sequenced was PBMCs. This clonotype originated in a woman aged 25 to 39 in good health and CMV-seropositive. The CDR3 loop is CAISEASGGTAQETQYF. DNA for the CDR3: TGTGCCATCAGTGAGGCTAGCGGGGGGACGGCCCAAGAGACCCAGTACTTC.